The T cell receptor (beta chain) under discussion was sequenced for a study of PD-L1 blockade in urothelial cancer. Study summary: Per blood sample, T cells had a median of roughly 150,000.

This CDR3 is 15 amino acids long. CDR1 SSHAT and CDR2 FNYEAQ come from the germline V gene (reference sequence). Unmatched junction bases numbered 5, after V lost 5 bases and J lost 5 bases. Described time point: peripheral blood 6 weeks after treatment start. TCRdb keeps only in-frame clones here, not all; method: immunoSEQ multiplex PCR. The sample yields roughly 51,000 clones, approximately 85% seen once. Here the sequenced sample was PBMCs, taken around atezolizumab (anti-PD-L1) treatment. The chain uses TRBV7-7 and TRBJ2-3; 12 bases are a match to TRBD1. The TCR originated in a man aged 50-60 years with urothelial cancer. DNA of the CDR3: TGTGCCAGCAGCCTGGGACAGGGGGCTGGAGATACGCAGTATTTT. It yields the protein CASSLGQGAGDTQYF.